What follows is one TCR beta chain and its context. Antigen specificity is unknown. The data stem from a study of CD8 T cells in ankylosing spondylitis. Notes on the study in general: Disease-linked clones displayed a CD8+ phenotype and appeared relatively rarely in peripheral blood. Previously reported in reactive arthritis synovial fluid and blood were some of the motif variants. Ankylosing spondylitis blood appeared to carry a characteristic TCR beta motif of roughly eight highly homologous variants.

Each CDR3 protein is one row after TCRdb ran MiXCR on the 5' RACE reads. The repertoire includes some 40,000 distinct CDR3 sequences, under 13% of them detected once, and around 15% sits in the top ten. The length of the CDR3 is 16 residues. V was pared by 5 bases and J by 2 bases, with 16 bases between. Sequencing was carried out using blood, either unsorted or a sorted T cell fraction (not recorded which). The rearrangement joins TRBV12-3 or TRBV12-4 to TRBJ2-1; D possibly corresponds to TRBD2 (6 bases). The TCR sequence derives from a male donor with ankylosing spondylitis or in good health (not recorded which). The CDR3 sequence is CASSPPNGGTYNEQFF. DNA of the CDR3: TGTGCCAGCAGTCCCCCGAACGGGGGTACCTACAATGAGCAGTTCTTC.